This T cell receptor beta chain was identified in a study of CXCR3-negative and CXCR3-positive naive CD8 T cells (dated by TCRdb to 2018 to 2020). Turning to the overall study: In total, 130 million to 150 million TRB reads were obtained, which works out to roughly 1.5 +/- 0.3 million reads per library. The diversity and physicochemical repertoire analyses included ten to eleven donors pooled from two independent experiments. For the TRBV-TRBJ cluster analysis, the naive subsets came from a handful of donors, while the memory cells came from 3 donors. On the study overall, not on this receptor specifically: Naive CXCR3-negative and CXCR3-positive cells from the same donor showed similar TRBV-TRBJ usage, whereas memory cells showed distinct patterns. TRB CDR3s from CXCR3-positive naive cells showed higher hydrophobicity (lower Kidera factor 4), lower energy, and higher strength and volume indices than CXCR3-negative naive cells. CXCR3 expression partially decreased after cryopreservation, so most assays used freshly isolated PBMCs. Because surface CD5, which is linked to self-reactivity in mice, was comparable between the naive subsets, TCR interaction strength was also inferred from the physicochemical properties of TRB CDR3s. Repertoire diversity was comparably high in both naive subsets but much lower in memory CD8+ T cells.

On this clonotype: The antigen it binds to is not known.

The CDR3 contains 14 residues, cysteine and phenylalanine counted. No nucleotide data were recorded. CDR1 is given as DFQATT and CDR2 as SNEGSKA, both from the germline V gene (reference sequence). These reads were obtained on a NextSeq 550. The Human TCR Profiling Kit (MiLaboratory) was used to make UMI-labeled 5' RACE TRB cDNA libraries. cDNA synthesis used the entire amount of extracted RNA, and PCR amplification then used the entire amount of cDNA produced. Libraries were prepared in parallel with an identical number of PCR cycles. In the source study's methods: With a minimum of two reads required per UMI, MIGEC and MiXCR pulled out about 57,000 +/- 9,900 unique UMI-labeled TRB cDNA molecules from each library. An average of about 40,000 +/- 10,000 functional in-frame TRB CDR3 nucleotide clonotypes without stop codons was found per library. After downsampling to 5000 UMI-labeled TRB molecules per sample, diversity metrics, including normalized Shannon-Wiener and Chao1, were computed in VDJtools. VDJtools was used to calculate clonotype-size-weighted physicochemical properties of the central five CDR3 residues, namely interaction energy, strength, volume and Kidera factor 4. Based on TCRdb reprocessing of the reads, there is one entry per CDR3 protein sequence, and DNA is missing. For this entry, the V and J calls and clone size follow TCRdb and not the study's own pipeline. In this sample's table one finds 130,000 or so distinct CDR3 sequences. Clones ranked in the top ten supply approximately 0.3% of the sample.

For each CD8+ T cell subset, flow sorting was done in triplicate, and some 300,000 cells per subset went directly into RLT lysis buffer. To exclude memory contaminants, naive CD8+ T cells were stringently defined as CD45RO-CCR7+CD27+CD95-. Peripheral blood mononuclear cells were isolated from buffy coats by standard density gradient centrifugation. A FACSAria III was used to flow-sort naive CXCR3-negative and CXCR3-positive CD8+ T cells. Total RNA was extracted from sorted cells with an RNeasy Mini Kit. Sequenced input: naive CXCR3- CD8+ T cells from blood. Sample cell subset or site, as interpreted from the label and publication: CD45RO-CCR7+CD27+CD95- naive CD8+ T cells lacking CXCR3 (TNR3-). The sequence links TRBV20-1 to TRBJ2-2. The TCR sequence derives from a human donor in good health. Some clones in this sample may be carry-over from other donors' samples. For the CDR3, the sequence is CSARDFRNTGELFF.